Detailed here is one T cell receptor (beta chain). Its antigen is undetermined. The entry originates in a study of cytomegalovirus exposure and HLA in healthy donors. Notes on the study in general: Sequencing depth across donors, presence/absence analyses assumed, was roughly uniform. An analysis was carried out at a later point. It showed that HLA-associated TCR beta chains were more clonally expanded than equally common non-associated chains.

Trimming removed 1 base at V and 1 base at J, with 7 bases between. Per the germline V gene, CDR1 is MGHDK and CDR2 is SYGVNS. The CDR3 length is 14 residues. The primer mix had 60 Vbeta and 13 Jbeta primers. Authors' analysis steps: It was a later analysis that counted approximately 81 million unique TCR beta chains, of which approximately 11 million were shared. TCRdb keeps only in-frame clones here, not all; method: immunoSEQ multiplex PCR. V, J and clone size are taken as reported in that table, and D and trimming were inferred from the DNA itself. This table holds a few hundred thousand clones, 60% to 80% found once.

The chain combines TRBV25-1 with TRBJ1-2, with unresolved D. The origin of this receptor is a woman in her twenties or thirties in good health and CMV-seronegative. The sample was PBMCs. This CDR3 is CASSEWEGNYGYTF. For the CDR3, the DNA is TGTGCCAGCAGTGAATGGGAGGGTAACTATGGCTACACCTTC.